This passage covers 5 T cell receptor beta chains from one sample sequenced in a study of blood T cell repertoires in COVID-19. Sequenced by immunoSEQ multiplex PCR; TCRdb stores in-frame clones only, minus some. The sample yields nearly 110,000 clones, 80% seen once. Sequencing used peripheral blood. All receptors come from a man aged 65 to 85 with acute or convalescent COVID-19.

The rearrangement uses TRBV5-1 and TRBJ2-7, with 7 bases lining up with TRBD1. Trimming removed 2 bases from V and 6 bases from J; junction bases left unmatched: 2. The CDR3 loop spans 12 amino acids. Germline values: CDR1 SGHRS, CDR2 YFSETQ. CDR3 sequence: CASSFRTGEQYF. The CDR3 DNA follows: TGCGCCAGCAGCTTTCGGACAGGCGAGCAGTACTTC.

Written as DNA, the CDR3 is TGTGCCAGCAGTTGGGAGGTCGCCTCTGGAAACACCATATATTTT. Amino acids: CASSWEVASGNTIYF. This chain uses TRBV6-5 with TRBJ1-3; D gene ambiguous. The CDR3 runs to 15 residues. CDR1 is MNHEY, CDR2 SVGAGI, per germline. Trimming pared 4 bases from V and 0 bases from J, leaving 10 bases between.

The rearrangement links TRBV9 to TRBJ2-5; possible D gene TRBD1, 5 bases. Germline CDR1 SGDLS, CDR2 YYNGEE. This CDR3 contains 13 residues. Deletions cut 4 bases from V and 4 bases from J, with 11 bases between. This chain's CDR3 is CASSSRQRETQYF. The CDR3 DNA sequence: TGTGCCAGCAGCTCCCGACAGAGAGAGACCCAGTACTTC.

The gene calls are TRBV6-5 and TRBJ1-5, with 9 positions matching TRBD1. The CDR3 has 13 residues. The junction had 2 bases not matched to a gene; V was cut back by 6 bases and J by 5 bases. CDR1 is MNHEY, CDR2 SVGAGI, per germline. The CDR3 loop reads CASRRQGDQPQHF. The CDR3, as DNA: TGTGCCAGCAGAAGACAGGGGGATCAGCCCCAGCATTTT.

In its sample, this clone ranks as medium-sized. The genes are TRBV15 and TRBJ1-1, with unresolved D. Between the trimmed V and J ends, which lost 0 bases and 7 bases, there was a span of 12 bases. The CDR3 consists of 14 residues. CDR1 and CDR2 (germline): LNHNV, YYDKDF (reference sequence). CDR3 in amino acids: CATSRDGRGFEAFF. CDR3 coding DNA: TGTGCCACCAGCAGAGATGGGAGAGGGTTTGAAGCTTTCTTT.